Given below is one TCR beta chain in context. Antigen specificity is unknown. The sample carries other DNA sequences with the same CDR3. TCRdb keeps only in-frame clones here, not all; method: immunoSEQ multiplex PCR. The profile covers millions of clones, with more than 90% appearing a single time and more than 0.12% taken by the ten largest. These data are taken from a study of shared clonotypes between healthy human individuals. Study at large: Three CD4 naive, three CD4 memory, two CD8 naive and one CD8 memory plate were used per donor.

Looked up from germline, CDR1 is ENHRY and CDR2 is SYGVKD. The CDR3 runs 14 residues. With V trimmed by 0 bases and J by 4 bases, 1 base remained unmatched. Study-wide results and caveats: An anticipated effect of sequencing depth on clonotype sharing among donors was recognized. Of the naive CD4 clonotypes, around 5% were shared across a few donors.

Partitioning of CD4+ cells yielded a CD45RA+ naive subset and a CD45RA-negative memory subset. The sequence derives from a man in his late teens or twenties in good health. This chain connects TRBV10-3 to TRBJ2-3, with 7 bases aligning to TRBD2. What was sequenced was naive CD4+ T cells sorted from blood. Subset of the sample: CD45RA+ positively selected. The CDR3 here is CAISESGGADTQYF. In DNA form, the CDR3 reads TGTGCCATCAGTGAGTCGGGAGGGGCAGATACGCAGTATTTT.